Included here is one T cell receptor beta chain sequence, with context. The authors' processing: The authors estimated nucleated cell counts from reference gene primer amplification. TCRdb keeps only in-frame clones here, not all; method: immunoSEQ multiplex PCR. V and J calls plus clone size are reproduced from that table; the DNA served to infer D and trimming. The sample lists some 65,000 clones; almost 90% were seen once. The entry originates in a study of blood T cell repertoires in COVID-19. About the research overall: There were acute and convalescent COVID-19 samples, and they came from the United States, Italy and Spain.

Per germline, CDR1 SGHTA and CDR2 FQGTGA. CDR3 length: 13 residues. The V and J ends lost 5 bases and 5 bases, in that order; junction bases with no gene match: 4. The sequenced material came from peripheral blood. The gene calls are TRBV7-3 and TRBJ1-2; 8 bases fit TRBD1. The clonotype comes from an elderly woman with active COVID-19. The CDR3 sequence is CASSPRQGYGYTF. CDR3 nucleotides: TGTGCCAGCAGCCCCAGACAGGGGTATGGCTACACCTTC.